Listed below are T cell receptor beta chains from one sample, sequenced in a study of low-dose radiotherapy and immunotherapy resistance in tumors. From the reads, TCRdb called clonotypes with MiXCR, one entry per CDR3 protein. The sample has more than 50,000 distinct CDR3 sequences; approximately 26% are singletons. The material was PBMCs, obtained before treatment. The receptor source for this set is a male donor with prostate cancer. Each CDR3 is given with its conserved first and last residue. A D gene is named only where the DNA matches it firmly. The size of a clone is reported for some rows only, either as once, few or many, or as a class for expanded clones.

>TRBV28|-|TRBJ2-5|-
TGTGCCAGCAGTCAACTCCAAGAGACCCAGTACTTC
CASSQLQETQYF
>TRBV4-1|many|TRBJ2-1|TRBD1
TGCGCCAGCAGCCAGTCCGGACAGGGGGCAGGTGAGCAGTTCTTC
CASSQSGQGAGEQFF
>TRBV5-1|many|TRBJ2-1|TRBD2
TGCGCCAGCAGCTTGGCCTCTAGCGGGAGGGCAGTTAATGAGCAGTTCTTC
CASSLASSGRAVNEQFF
>TRBV3-1|many|TRBJ2-1|TRBD2
TGTGCCAGCAGCCTCCAAAGCCCATGGCTAGCGGGGGTATACAATGAGCAGTTCTTC
CASSLQSPWLAGVYNEQFF
>TRBV18|many|TRBJ2-1|TRBD2
TGTGCCAGCTCACCAAATGCGGGAGGGCCCCGGGAGCAGTTCTTC
CASSPNAGGPREQFF
>TRBV7-8|-|TRBJ2-6|-
TGTGCCAGCAGCGTCACCCGGGGAGCTGGGGCCAACGTCCTGACTTTC
CASSVTRGAGANVLTF
>TRBV27|-|TRBJ2-3|-
TGTGCCAGCCGTTCCGTGATGGCAGATACGCAGTATTTT
CASRSVMADTQYF
>TRBV9|many|TRBJ2-3|-
TGTGCCAGCAGCGTAATTGGAGGGGCCGGAGATACGCAGTATTTT
CASSVIGGAGDTQYF
>TRBV7-9|many|TRBJ2-3|-
TGTGCCAGCAGCTTCTCTTCCACCACAGATACGCAGTATTTT
CASSFSSTTDTQYF
>TRBV7-2|many|TRBJ2-4|-
TGTGCCAGCAGCTTTCTAGGGGCCAAAAACATTCAGTACTTC
CASSFLGAKNIQYF
>TRBV25-1|many|TRBJ1-1|-
TGTGCCAGCAGATCACAGCTTGAAGCTTTCTTT
CASRSQLEAFF
>TRBV13|-|TRBJ2-3|TRBD1
TGTGCCAGCAGCATCAACAGGGGGGATACGCAGTATTTT
CASSINRGDTQYF
>TRBV20-1|many|TRBJ2-7|TRBD2
TGCAGTGCTAGGGGGTTTAGCGGGTCCTCCTACGAGCAGTACTTC
CSARGFSGSSYEQYF
>TRBV6-2/TRBV6-3|-|TRBJ1-3|-
TGTGCCAGCAGTTACCCCACTGGCGGGGGGAGTGGAAACACCATATATTTT
CASSYPTGGGSGNTIYF
>TRBV3-1|once|TRBJ1-5|-
TGTGCCAGCAGCCAAGCAGGGGTTGGGAATCAGCCCCAGCATTTT
CASSQAGVGNQPQHF
>TRBV20-1|many|TRBJ2-3|-
TGCAGTGCCTCCTTTGCGTCCACAGATACGCAGTATTTT
CSASFASTDTQYF
>TRBV12-3/TRBV12-4|many|TRBJ2-1|-
TGTGCCAGCAGGAGGGGGGCGAATGAGCAGTTCTTC
CASRRGANEQFF
>TRBV9|-|TRBJ2-1|-
TGTGCCAGCAGCGGTGGGGACGGTGGTTACAATGAGCAGTTCTTC
CASSGGDGGYNEQFF
>TRBV5-4|-|TRBJ1-1|-
TGTGCCAGCAGCTTGGAGGTTAACATGAACACTGAAGCTTTCTTT
CASSLEVNMNTEAFF
>TRBV20-1|many|TRBJ2-2|-
TGCAGTGCTAGGGGGACCGCGGGGACCGGGGAGCTGTTTTTT
CSARGTAGTGELFF
>TRBV5-4|many|TRBJ1-1|TRBD1
TGTGCCAGCAGCTCGGGACAGGGGGCAGGCACTGAAGCTTTCTTT
CASSSGQGAGTEAFF
>TRBV5-1|many|TRBJ2-4|-
TGCGCCAGCAGCCCTACAAGTTTCAAGGACATTCAGTACTTC
CASSPTSFKDIQYF
>TRBV29-1|many|TRBJ2-3|-
TGCAGCGTTGAAAGGCGCACAGATACGCAGTATTTT
CSVERRTDTQYF
>TRBV10-3|many|TRBJ2-7|-
TGTGCCATCAGTGACCCCGGACCCGGGGGCTACGAGCAGTACTTC
CAISDPGPGGYEQYF
>TRBV29-1|many|TRBJ2-7|TRBD1
TGCAGCGTGGGGGTACAGGGGGGCGTCTACGAGCAGTACTTC
CSVGVQGGVYEQYF
>TRBV27|many|TRBJ2-7|-
TGTGCCAGCAGTCCCCCGTCATTATTGGAGCAGTACTTC
CASSPPSLLEQYF
>TRBV18|many|TRBJ1-5|-
TGTGCCAGCTCCACAGGCGACGCGCAGCCCCAGCATTTT
CASSTGDAQPQHF
>TRBV3-1|-|TRBJ2-4|TRBD1
TGTGCCAGCAGCCAAGGAGGGGGACAGGGGCGAACCTGGGCCAAAAACATTCAGTACTTC
CASSQGGGQGRTWAKNIQYF
>TRBV2|many|TRBJ2-7|-
TGTGCCAGCAGTGAAGCGGGAGGCGGAGCCCCCTACGAGCAGTACTTC
CASSEAGGGAPYEQYF
>TRBV20-1|-|TRBJ2-1|TRBD2
TGCAGTGCTCGGACTAGCGGGGGGCAGTTCTTC
CSARTSGGQFF
>TRBV30|many|TRBJ2-1|-
TGTGCCTGGAGGAAGACAGGAAACAATGAGCAGTTCTTC
CAWRKTGNNEQFF
>TRBV4-2|-|TRBJ2-5|TRBD2
TGTGCCAGCAGCCAAGAAGCTAGCGGGGGGGCTGGGGAGACCCAGTACTTC
CASSQEASGGAGETQYF
>TRBV28|-|TRBJ2-1|-
TGTGCCAGCAGTCCGGCCCCCGGTAGAGCCGGCTCCTACAATGAGCAGTTCTTC
CASSPAPGRAGSYNEQFF
>TRBV29-1|-|TRBJ1-3|-
TGCAGCGTTGGGGGTTCTTCTGGAAACACCATATATTTT
CSVGGSSGNTIYF
>TRBV5-1|many|TRBJ2-7|TRBD1
TGCGCCAGCAGACCCGGGACAGGGATTGAGCAGTACTTC
CASRPGTGIEQYF
>TRBV7-9|many|TRBJ1-2|TRBD1
TGTGCCAGCAGTTCTGGACAGGGCGTTGGCGGCTACACCTTC
CASSSGQGVGGYTF
>TRBV7-6|-|TRBJ2-5|-
TGTGCCAGCAGCTGGGGGGGCGAGGAGACCCAGTACTTC
CASSWGGEETQYF
>TRBV2|many|TRBJ2-1|-
TGTGCCAGCAGTGACGATGGGGTTGATGAGCAGTTCTTC
CASSDDGVDEQFF
>TRBV12-3/TRBV12-4|many|TRBJ2-7|-
TGTGCCAGCAGTTTTATCAGCAGCGAGCAGTACTTC
CASSFISSEQYF
>TRBV6-2/TRBV6-3|medium-sized|TRBJ1-2|-
TGTGCCAGCAGGCCCGAAGGGGATGGCTACACCTTC
CASRPEGDGYTF
>TRBV5-1|many|TRBJ2-3|-
TGCGCCAGCAGTCAGCCTCCCCTCTCCCTTGACACAGATACGCAGTATTTT
CASSQPPLSLDTDTQYF
>TRBV20-1|-|TRBJ2-2|-
-
CSARTSGSGTGELFFF
>TRBV29-1|-|TRBJ2-1|-
TGCAGCGTTGAAGATCCGAGGGGCTACAATGAGCAGTTCTTC
CSVEDPRGYNEQFF
>TRBV5-3|medium-sized|TRBJ2-3|-
TGTGCCAGCAGCTTGGCTGGCACAGATACGCAGTATTTT
CASSLAGTDTQYF
>TRBV20-1|many|TRBJ1-5|-
TGCAGTGCTAGAGATAAGACACAGGCAAATAGCAATCAGCCCCAGCATTTT
CSARDKTQANSNQPQHF
>TRBV28|many|TRBJ1-5|-
TGTGCCAGCAACGGACCCAGGGGCAATCAGCCCCAGCATTTT
CASNGPRGNQPQHF
>TRBV28|-|TRBJ1-4|TRBD1
TGTGCCAGCAGTACAACGGACAGGGTGAATGAAAAACTGTTTTTT
CASSTTDRVNEKLFF
>TRBV29-1|-|TRBJ2-2|TRBD2
TGCAGCGTAGGACTAGCTGTACAAGGGGAGCTGTTTTTT
CSVGLAVQGELFF
>TRBV12-3/TRBV12-4|-|TRBJ1-5|-
TGTGCCAGCAGTTTGGCAGGGGCCATCTATCAGCCCCTGCATTTT
CASSLAGAIYQPLHF
>TRBV6-2/TRBV6-3|-|TRBJ2-1|-
TGTGCCAGCAGGACGACAGGAGGCAATGAGCAGTTCTTC
CASRTTGGNEQFF
>TRBV9|many|TRBJ2-2|-
TGTGCCAGCAGCCCCCCGATGGGGCCCACCGGGGAGCTGTTTTTT
CASSPPMGPTGELFF
>TRBV9|many|TRBJ2-5|TRBD1
TGTGCCAGCAGCCCCCGACAGGGGACGGAGACCCAGTACTTC
CASSPRQGTETQYF
>TRBV20-1|many|TRBJ2-7|TRBD1
TGCAGTGCTAGTTTTGGGTTCGGCGGGACAGGGGTCGAGCAGTACTTC
CSASFGFGGTGVEQYF
>TRBV4-1|-|TRBJ2-3|-
TGCGCCAGCAGCCAAGCCAGGGAGAACACAGATACGCAGTATTTT
CASSQARENTDTQYF
>TRBV28|-|TRBJ2-7|-
TGTGCCAGCAGTTTAACCCCAAGGGCAGGCGGACCCTACGAGCAGTACTTC
CASSLTPRAGGPYEQYF